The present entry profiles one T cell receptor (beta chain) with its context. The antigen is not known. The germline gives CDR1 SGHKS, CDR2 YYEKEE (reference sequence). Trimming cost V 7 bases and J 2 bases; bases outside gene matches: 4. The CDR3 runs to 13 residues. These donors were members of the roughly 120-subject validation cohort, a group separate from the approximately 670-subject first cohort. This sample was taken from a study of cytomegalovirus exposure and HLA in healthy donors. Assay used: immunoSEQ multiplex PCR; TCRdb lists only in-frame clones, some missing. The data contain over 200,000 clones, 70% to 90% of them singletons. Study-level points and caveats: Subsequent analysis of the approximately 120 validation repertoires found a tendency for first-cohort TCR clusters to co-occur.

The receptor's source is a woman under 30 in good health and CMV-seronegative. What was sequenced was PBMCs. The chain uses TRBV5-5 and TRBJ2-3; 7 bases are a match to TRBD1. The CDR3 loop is CASRDSNTDTQYF. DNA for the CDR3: TGTGCCAGCCGGGACAGCAACACAGATACGCAGTATTTT.